Each of the 14 T cell receptor beta chains below was sequenced from the same sample in a study of T-cell memory formation after mild COVID-19. TCRdb passed the 5' RACE reads through MiXCR, listing each CDR3 protein once. The sample lists hundreds of thousands of distinct CDR3 sequences, 18% occurring once. Sequencing used PBMCs or a T cell subset sorted from them (not recorded which). The receptor set was obtained from an adult woman who had mild COVID-19 (a few samples of this study predate the infection). Cell type and time point are not known.

A few counts support this clonotype. V usage is TRBV3-1 and J usage is TRBJ2-1, with 7 bases identical to TRBD2. The CDR3 contains 16 residues. Germline V CDR1 and CDR2: LGHDT, YNNKEL (reference sequence). V dropped 3 bases and J dropped 0; count of bases not matched to a gene: 5. DNA for the CDR3: TGTGCCAGCAGCCAGGGGGGGAGTTCCTCCTACAATGAGCAGTTCTTC. This encodes CASSQGGSSSYNEQFF.

The rearrangement links TRBV7-9 to TRBJ2-3; maybe TRBD2 (7 bases). The CDR3 runs 17 residues. The germline CDR1 and CDR2 sequences are SEHNR and FQNEAQ (reference sequence). The V gene lost 2 bases and the J gene lost 0 bases, with 15 bases spanning the gap. CDR3 DNA sequence: TGTGCCAGCAGCTTAAGGGGGGGGCTATGGAGCACAGATACGCAGTATTTT. Translated, it gives CASSLRGGLWSTDTQYF.

The genes are TRBV10-3 and TRBJ2-5, with D perhaps matching TRBD1 or TRBD2 (5 bases each). This CDR3 contains 12 residues. Trimming stripped 4 bases from V and 5 bases from J, with 8 bases between. In germline, CDR1 is ENHRY, CDR2 SYGVKD. The CDR3 here is CAISVEGETQYF. For the CDR3, the DNA is TGTGCCATCAGTGTCGAGGGGGAGACCCAGTACTTC.

V gene TRBV7-2 combines with J gene TRBJ2-1; 11 positions agree with TRBD2. After removal of 4 bases from V and 4 bases from J, the junction contained 6 bases not matched to a gene. This CDR3 contains 16 residues. Germline CDR1 and CDR2: SGHTA and FQGNSA. The CDR3 spells CASSSVGTSGYNEQFF. The CDR3 DNA sequence: TGTGCCAGCAGCTCCGTGGGGACTAGCGGATACAATGAGCAGTTCTTC. Complete variable domain (other parts from reference TRBV7-2 and TRBJ2-1): GAGVSQSPSNKVTEKGKDVELRCDPISGHTALYWYRQSLGQGLEFLIYFQGNSAPDKSGLPSDRFSAERTGGSVSTLTIQRTQQEDSAVYLCASSSVGTSGYNEQFFGPGTRLTVL.

The CDR3 DNA follows: TGTGCCAGCAGCCTGAGCGTACGGACTGAAGCTTTCTTT. Amino acids: CASSLSVRTEAFF. V and J are TRBV7-8 and TRBJ1-1; D not resolved. Germline CDR1 SGHVS, CDR2 FQNEAQ. The CDR3 consists of 13 residues. Deletions cut 5 bases from V and 5 bases from J, with 12 bases between.

There are a few counts of this clonotype. The CDR3 DNA reads as TGTGCCAGTAGTATACCCGTGACTAGCGGGATGACAGATACGCAGTATTTT. Protein: CASSIPVTSGMTDTQYF. This chain uses TRBV19 with TRBJ2-3; 11 positions match TRBD2. Germline V gene sequence: CDR1 LNHDA, CDR2 SQIVND (reference sequence). The V and J ends lost 2 bases and 3 bases, in that order; junction bases with no gene match: 7. The CDR3 spans 17 residues.

This clonotype turned up a few times. The CDR3 sequence is CAWSGLSWPTGSYEQYF. In nucleotides, the CDR3 is TGTGCCTGGAGTGGATTGAGCTGGCCGACAGGCTCCTACGAGCAGTACTTC. This sequence joins TRBV30 and TRBJ2-7; maybe TRBD1 (6 bases). Trimming cost V 1 base and J 0 bases, with 19 bases left between them. The CDR3 extends over 17 amino acids. Germline V gene sequence: CDR1 GTSNPN, CDR2 SVGIG (reference sequence).

The chain has TRBV6-5 and TRBJ1-1; D may be TRBD1 (5 bases). V was cut by 6 bases and J by 11 bases, with 16 bases left in between. The CDR3 contains 12 residues. In germline, CDR1 is MNHEY, CDR2 SVGAGI. The CDR3 sequence is CASSLRGGKAFF. CDR3 DNA sequence: TGTGCCAGCAGCCTACGTGGGGGGAAGGCTTTCTTT.

This clonotype has more than one count but fewer than ten. The V gene is TRBV9, the J gene TRBJ2-5; a weak D match, TRBD1 (6 bases). This CDR3 spans 13 amino acids. Deletions cut 4 bases from V and 3 bases from J, with 10 bases between. Per the germline V gene, CDR1 is SGDLS and CDR2 is YYNGEE. For the CDR3, the DNA is TGTGCCAGCAGCTCCAGGGACAAAGAGACCCAGTACTTC. Protein: CASSSRDKETQYF.

This rearrangement joins TRBV2 to TRBJ2-2; D is undetermined. Trimming took off 2 bases at V and 5 bases at J, with 6 bases between the two ends. Germline assignment: CDR1 SNHLY and CDR2 FYNNEI. CDR3 size: 13 residues. The CDR3 sequence is CASSEYGTGELFF. CDR3 sequence (DNA): TGTGCCAGCAGTGAATATGGGACCGGGGAGCTGTTTTTT.

V gene TRBV7-8 combines with J gene TRBJ1-5; 10 nucleotides line up with TRBD1. The CDR3 extends over 15 amino acids. V was clipped by 5 bases and J by 5 bases; unmatched bases: 6. The germline V gene encodes CDR1 SGHVS and CDR2 FQNEAQ. The CDR3 reads CASSNEGQGYQPQHF. DNA for the CDR3: TGTGCCAGCAGCAACGAGGGACAGGGGTATCAGCCCCAGCATTTT.

This sequence joins TRBV20-1 and TRBJ2-7, with D tentatively TRBD1 (6 bases). Deletions cut 7 bases from V and 0 bases from J, with 13 bases between. The CDR3 consists of 13 residues. Per germline, CDR1 DFQATT and CDR2 SNEGSKA (reference sequence). CDR3 sequence reads: CSVTTTGSYEQYF. The CDR3 DNA reads as TGCAGTGTCACTACGACAGGCTCCTACGAGCAGTACTTC.

In this sample, this clonotype turned up a few times. This chain uses TRBV3-1 with TRBJ2-5; 9 bases agree with TRBD2. V lost 0 bases, J lost 5 bases, and 7 bases stayed unmatched. The CDR3 runs 16 residues. Germline V lookup: CDR1 LGHDT, CDR2 YNNKEL (reference sequence). The CDR3, as DNA: TGTGCCAGCAGCCAAGATATAGCGGGGGCAGGGGAGACCCAGTACTTC. It encodes CASSQDIAGAGETQYF.

The chain combines TRBV12-3 or TRBV12-4 with TRBJ1-6, with D possibly being TRBD1 (5 bases). The CDR3 sequence is 16 residues long. V was trimmed by 6 bases and J by 3 bases, leaving 15 bases between them. CDR3 nucleotides: TGTGCCAGCAGGCGGGACGGAACTAACTATAATTCACCCCTCCACTTT. Translation: CASRRDGTNYNSPLHF.